This T cell receptor beta chain was sequenced for a study of blood T cell repertoires in COVID-19. The germline V gene encodes CDR1 SGHVS and CDR2 FQNEAQ. V lost 5 bases, J lost 10 bases, and 13 bases stayed unmatched. The CDR3 is 14 residues long. The protocol was immunoSEQ multiplex PCR, while the TCRdb copy is restricted to in-frame clones and leaves out a portion. The repertoire holds under 200,000 clones, about 80% seen once, with roughly 10% in the top ten. Sequenced: peripheral blood. This clonotype originated in a man between 70 and 80 years old with active or convalescent COVID-19. The chain is built from TRBV7-8 and TRBJ2-5; the match to TRBD2 covers 7 bases. DNA for the CDR3: TGTGCCAGCAGCCCGGGTCTACGGGGCGGGGGCCAGTACTTC. Protein product: CASSPGLRGGGQYF.